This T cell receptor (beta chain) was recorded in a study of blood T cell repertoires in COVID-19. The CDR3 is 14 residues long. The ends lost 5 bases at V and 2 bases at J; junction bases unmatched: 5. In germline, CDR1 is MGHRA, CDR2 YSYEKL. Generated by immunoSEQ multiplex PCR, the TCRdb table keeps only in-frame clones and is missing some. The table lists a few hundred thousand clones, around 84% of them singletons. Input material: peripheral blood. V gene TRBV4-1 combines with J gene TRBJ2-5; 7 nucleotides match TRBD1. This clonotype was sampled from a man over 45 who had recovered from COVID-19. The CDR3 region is CASSRRQGQETQYF. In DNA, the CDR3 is TGCGCCAGCAGCAGGCGACAGGGTCAAGAGACCCAGTACTTC.